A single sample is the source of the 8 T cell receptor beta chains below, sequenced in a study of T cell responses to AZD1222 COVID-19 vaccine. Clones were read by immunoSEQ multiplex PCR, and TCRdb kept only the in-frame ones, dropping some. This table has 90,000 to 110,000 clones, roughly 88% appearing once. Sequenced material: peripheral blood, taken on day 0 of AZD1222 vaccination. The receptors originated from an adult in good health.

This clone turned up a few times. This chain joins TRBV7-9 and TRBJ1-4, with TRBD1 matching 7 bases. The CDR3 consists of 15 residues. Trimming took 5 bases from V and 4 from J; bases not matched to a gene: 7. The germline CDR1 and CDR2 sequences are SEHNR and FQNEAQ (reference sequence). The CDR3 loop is CASSPGQAYNEKLFF. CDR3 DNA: TGTGCCAGCAGCCCTGGACAGGCCTATAATGAAAAACTGTTTTTT.

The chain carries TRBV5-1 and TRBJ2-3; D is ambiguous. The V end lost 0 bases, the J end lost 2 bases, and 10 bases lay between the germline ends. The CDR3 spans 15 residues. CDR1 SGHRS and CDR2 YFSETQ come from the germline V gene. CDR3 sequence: CASSLALTHTDTQYF. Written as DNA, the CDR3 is TGCGCCAGCAGCTTGGCCCTCACGCACACAGATACGCAGTATTTT.

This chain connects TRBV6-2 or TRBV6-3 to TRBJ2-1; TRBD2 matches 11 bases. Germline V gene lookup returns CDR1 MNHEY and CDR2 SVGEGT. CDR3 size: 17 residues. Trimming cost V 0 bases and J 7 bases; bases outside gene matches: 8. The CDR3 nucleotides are TGTGCCAGCAGTTACTCGTGGCTAGCGGGAGGTAAAAATGAGCAGTTCTTC. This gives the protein CASSYSWLAGGKNEQFF.

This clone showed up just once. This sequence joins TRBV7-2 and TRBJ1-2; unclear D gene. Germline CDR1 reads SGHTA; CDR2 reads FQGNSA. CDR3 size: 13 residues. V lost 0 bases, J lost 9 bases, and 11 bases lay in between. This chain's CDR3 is CASSLAEGTSYTF. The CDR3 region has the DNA TGTGCCAGCAGCTTAGCGGAGGGTACCAGCTACACCTTC.

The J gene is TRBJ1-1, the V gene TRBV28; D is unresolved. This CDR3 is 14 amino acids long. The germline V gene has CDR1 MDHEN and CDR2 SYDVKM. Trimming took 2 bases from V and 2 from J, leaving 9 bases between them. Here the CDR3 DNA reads TGTGCCAGCAGTTTAAACGGGGTTAACACTGAAGCTTTCTTT. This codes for CASSLNGVNTEAFF.

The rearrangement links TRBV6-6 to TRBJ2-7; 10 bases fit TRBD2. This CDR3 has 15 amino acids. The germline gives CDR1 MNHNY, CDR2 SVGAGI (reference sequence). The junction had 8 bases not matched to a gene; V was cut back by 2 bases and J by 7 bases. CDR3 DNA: TGTGCCAGCAGTTACCTAGCGGGAGCACCGGGGGAGCAGTACGTC. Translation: CASSYLAGAPGEQYV.

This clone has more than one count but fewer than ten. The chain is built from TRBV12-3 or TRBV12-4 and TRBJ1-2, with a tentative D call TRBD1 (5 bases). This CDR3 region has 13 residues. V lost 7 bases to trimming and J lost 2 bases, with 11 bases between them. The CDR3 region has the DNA TGTGCCAGCACCCGGCGACAGAACTATGGCTACACCTTC. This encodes CASTRRQNYGYTF.

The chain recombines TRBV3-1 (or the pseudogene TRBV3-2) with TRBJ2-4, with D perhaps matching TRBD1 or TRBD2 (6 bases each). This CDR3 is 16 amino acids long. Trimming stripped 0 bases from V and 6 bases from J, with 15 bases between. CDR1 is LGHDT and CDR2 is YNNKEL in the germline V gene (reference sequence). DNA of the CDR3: TGTGCCAGCAGCCAAGATGGAGGGACAATTACAAACATTCAGTACTTC. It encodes CASSQDGGTITNIQYF.